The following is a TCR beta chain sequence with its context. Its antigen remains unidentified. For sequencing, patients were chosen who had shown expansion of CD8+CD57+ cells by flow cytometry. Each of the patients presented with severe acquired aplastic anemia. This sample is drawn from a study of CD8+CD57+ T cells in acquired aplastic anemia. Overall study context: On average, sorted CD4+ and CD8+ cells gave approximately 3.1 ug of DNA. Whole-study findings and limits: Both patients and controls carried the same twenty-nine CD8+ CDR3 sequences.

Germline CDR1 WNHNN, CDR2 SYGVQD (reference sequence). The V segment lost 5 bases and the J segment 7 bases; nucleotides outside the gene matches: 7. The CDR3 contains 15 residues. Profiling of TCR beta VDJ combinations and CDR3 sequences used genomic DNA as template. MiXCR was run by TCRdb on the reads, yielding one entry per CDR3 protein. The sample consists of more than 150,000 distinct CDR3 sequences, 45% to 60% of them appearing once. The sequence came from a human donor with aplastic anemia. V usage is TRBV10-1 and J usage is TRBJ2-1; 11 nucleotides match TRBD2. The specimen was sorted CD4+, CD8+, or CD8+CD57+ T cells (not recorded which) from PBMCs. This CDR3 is CASSKTSGIMNEQFF. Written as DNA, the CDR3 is TGCGCCAGCAGTAAGACTAGCGGGATAATGAATGAGCAGTTCTTC.